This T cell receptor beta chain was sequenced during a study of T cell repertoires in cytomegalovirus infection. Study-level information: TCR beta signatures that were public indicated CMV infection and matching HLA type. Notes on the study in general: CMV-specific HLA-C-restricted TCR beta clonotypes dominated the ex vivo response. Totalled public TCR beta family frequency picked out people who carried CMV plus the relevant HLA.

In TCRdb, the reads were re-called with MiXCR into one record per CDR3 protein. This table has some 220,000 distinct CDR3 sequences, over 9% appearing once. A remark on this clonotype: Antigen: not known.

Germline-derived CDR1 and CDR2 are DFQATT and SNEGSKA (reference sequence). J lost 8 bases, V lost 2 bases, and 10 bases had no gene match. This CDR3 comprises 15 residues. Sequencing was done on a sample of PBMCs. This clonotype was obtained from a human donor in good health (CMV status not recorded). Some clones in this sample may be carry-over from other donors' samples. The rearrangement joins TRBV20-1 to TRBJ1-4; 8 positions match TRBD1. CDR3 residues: CSARSAGGIGEKLFF. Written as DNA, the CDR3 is TGCAGTGCTAGATCGGCAGGGGGCATAGGAGAAAAACTGTTTTTT.